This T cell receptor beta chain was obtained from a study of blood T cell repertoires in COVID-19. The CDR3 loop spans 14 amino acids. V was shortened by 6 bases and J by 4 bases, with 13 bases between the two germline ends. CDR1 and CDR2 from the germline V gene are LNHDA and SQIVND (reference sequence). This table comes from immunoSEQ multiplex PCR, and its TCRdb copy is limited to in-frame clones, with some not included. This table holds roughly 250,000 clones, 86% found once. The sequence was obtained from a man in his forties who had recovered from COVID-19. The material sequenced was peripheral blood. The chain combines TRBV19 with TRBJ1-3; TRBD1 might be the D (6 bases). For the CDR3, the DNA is TGTGCCAGTAGCCAACAGGGTTTAGGAAACACCATATATTTT. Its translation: CASSQQGLGNTIYF.